The rows below give T cell receptor beta chains drawn from one sample of a study of human T cells and chemical hapten exposure. TCRdb fed the RACE reads into MiXCR, producing one record per CDR3 protein. Here the sample spans some 96,000 distinct CDR3 sequences, about a tenth being singletons. The material sequenced was whole blood, taken in connection with sensitization to the hapten diphenylcyclopropenone (DPC). The source of these receptors is a woman in her thirties or forties with alopecia areata. Some clones in this sample may be carry-over from other donors' samples. The CDR3 runs from the conserved cysteine through the conserved F or W. The order of the fields is clone size, V gene, D gene, J gene, CDR3 protein, CDR3 DNA. D genes are given only for firm matches. A clone size is listed for some rows: how often the clone was seen (once, few, many), or a class if it is expanded.

clone size: .
V gene: TRBV11-2
D gene: TRBD1
J gene: TRBJ1-4
CDR3 protein: CASSSIRDRVEKLFF
CDR3 DNA: TGTGCCAGCAGCTCAATCCGGGACAGGGTTGAAAAACTGTTTTTT

clone size: few
V gene: TRBV27
D gene: .
J gene: TRBJ1-1
CDR3 protein: CASSLRMGGAGEAFF
CDR3 DNA: TGTGCCAGCAGTTTAAGGATGGGCGGTGCTGGTGAAGCTTTCTTT

clone size: .
V gene: TRBV6-2/TRBV6-3
D gene: .
J gene: TRBJ2-7
CDR3 protein: CASSPPYSGKVIYEQYF
CDR3 DNA: TGTGCCAGCAGTCCCCCTTATTCCGGGAAGGTCATCTACGAGCAGTACTTC

clone size: .
V gene: TRBV7-2
D gene: .
J gene: TRBJ1-2
CDR3 protein: CASSLDVADGYTF
CDR3 DNA: TGTGCCAGCAGCTTAGACGTCGCCGATGGCTACACCTTC

clone size: few
V gene: TRBV5-5
D gene: .
J gene: TRBJ1-5
CDR3 protein: CASSFRDNQPQHF
CDR3 DNA: TGTGCCAGCAGCTTTCGGGACAATCAGCCCCAGCATTTT

clone size: few
V gene: TRBV20-1
D gene: .
J gene: TRBJ1-1
CDR3 protein: CSARTNLNTEAFF
CDR3 DNA: TGCAGTGCCCGGACAAACTTGAACACTGAAGCTTTCTTT

clone size: many
V gene: TRBV12-3/TRBV12-4
D gene: .
J gene: TRBJ1-5
CDR3 protein: CASSLSDQPQHF
CDR3 DNA: TGTGCCAGCAGTTTATCAGATCAGCCCCAGCATTTT

clone size: .
V gene: TRBV2
D gene: TRBD1
J gene: TRBJ2-1
CDR3 protein: CASSERAGGINEQFF
CDR3 DNA: TGTGCCAGCAGTGAACGGGCAGGGGGTATCAATGAGCAGTTCTTC

clone size: few
V gene: TRBV7-7
D gene: TRBD2
J gene: TRBJ2-1
CDR3 protein: CASSELAGGPGEQFF
CDR3 DNA: TGTGCTAGCAGCGAACTAGCGGGAGGGCCGGGTGAGCAGTTCTTC

clone size: few
V gene: TRBV4-3
D gene: .
J gene: TRBJ2-7
CDR3 protein: CASSLQGDEQYF
CDR3 DNA: TGCGCCAGCAGCCTTCAGGGTGACGAGCAGTACTTC

clone size: many
V gene: TRBV7-2
D gene: TRBD2
J gene: TRBJ2-1
CDR3 protein: CASSGRDHLSDNEQFF
CDR3 DNA: TGTGCCAGCAGCGGGAGGGACCACCTTAGCGACAATGAGCAGTTCTTC

clone size: few
V gene: TRBV3-1
D gene: .
J gene: TRBJ1-1
CDR3 protein: CASSQQATNTEAFF
CDR3 DNA: TGTGCCAGCAGCCAACAGGCGACGAACACTGAAGCTTTCTTT

clone size: many
V gene: TRBV30
D gene: .
J gene: TRBJ1-1
CDR3 protein: CAWIRRGPSPQTTFF
CDR3 DNA: TGTGCCTGGATCCGTAGGGGTCCTTCCCCCCAGACGACTTTCTTT

clone size: .
V gene: TRBV7-2
D gene: .
J gene: TRBJ2-1
CDR3 protein: CASSGTYPNNEQFF
CDR3 DNA: TGTGCCAGCAGCGGAACCTATCCTAACAATGAGCAGTTCTTC

clone size: many
V gene: TRBV28
D gene: .
J gene: TRBJ1-5
CDR3 protein: CATTVANQPQHF
CDR3 DNA: TGTGCCACGACAGTCGCCAATCAGCCCCAGCATTTT

clone size: many
V gene: TRBV5-6
D gene: .
J gene: TRBJ2-5
CDR3 protein: CASSLRQVETQYF
CDR3 DNA: TGTGCCAGCAGCTTGCGTCAGGTAGAGACCCAGTACTTC

clone size: many
V gene: TRBV20-1
D gene: TRBD2
J gene: TRBJ2-3
CDR3 protein: CSAIAGVADTQYF
CDR3 DNA: TGCAGTGCTATAGCGGGAGTAGCAGATACGCAGTATTTT

clone size: many
V gene: TRBV23-1
D gene: .
J gene: TRBJ2-7
CDR3 protein: CASSQSARVPYEQYF
CDR3 DNA: TGCGCCAGCAGTCAATCGGCCAGGGTGCCCTACGAGCAGTACTTC

clone size: many
V gene: TRBV6-5
D gene: .
J gene: TRBJ2-1
CDR3 protein: CASSYSPPRDEQFF
CDR3 DNA: TGTGCCAGCAGTTACTCACCCCCACGGGATGAGCAGTTCTTC

clone size: few
V gene: TRBV7-3
D gene: TRBD2
J gene: TRBJ2-1
CDR3 protein: CASSLLAGGPPMHTF
CDR3 DNA: TGTGCCAGCAGCCTACTAGCGGGAGGGCCCCCCATGCATACCTTC

clone size: .
V gene: TRBV7-6
D gene: TRBD2
J gene: TRBJ2-3
CDR3 protein: CASRPSGTLTDTQYF
CDR3 DNA: TGTGCCAGCAGACCAAGCGGGACTCTAACAGATACGCAGTATTTT

clone size: few
V gene: TRBV9
D gene: .
J gene: TRBJ2-1
CDR3 protein: CASSARTNNEQFF
CDR3 DNA: TGTGCCAGCAGCGCCCGGACTAACAATGAGCAGTTCTTC